These 29 T cell receptor beta chains were all obtained from the same sample, sequenced in a study of blood T cell repertoires in COVID-19. Profiled with immunoSEQ multiplex PCR; TCRdb holds only in-frame clones, not every one. The table includes 80,000 to 95,000 clones, roughly nine tenths detected once. Material: peripheral blood. Every receptor here comes from a human donor with active COVID-19. The donor label of this sample is uncertain.

This rearrangement joins TRBV5-1 to TRBJ2-2, with TRBD1 matching 8 bases. V shed 6 bases and J 1 base; nucleotides not matched to a gene: 5. CDR1 SGHRS and CDR2 YFSETQ come from the germline V gene. This CDR3 is built from 15 residues. The CDR3 DNA reads TGCGCCAGCACCTCCGGGACAGGGAACACCGGGGAGCTGTTTTTT. Amino acids: CASTSGTGNTGELFF.

The rearrangement links TRBV9 to TRBJ2-6, with 8 bases aligning to TRBD1. Trimming cost V 4 bases and J 0 bases; bases outside gene matches: 9. The CDR3 covers 18 residues. Germline values: CDR1 SGDLS, CDR2 YYNGEE. In nucleotides, the CDR3 is TGTGCCAGCAGCCTCAGGGGGCGCTCGGTCTCTGGGGCCAACGTCCTGACTTTC. Residues: CASSLRGRSVSGANVLTF.

The J gene is TRBJ2-3, the V gene TRBV21-1; the DNA was not used to check the table's D call, TRBD2. TRBV21-1 is designated a pseudogene. The CDR3 consists of 21 residues. The CDR3 region has the DNA TGTGCCAGCAGCAAATTGGGGAGACTAGCGGGGGGGCCTTGTACGACAGATACGCAGTATTTT. Translating it yields CASSKLGRLAGGPCTTDTQYF.

This clone was seen once. The chain links TRBV9 to TRBJ2-1; no firm D call. Looked up from germline, CDR1 is SGDLS and CDR2 is YYNGEE. The CDR3 covers 13 residues. The V end was cut by 3 bases, the J end by 8 bases, with 12 bases between. The CDR3 protein is CASSALRRDEQFF. As DNA, the CDR3 is TGTGCCAGCAGCGCCCTGAGGCGCGATGAGCAGTTCTTC.

The chain joins TRBV15 to TRBJ1-4; 9 nucleotides agree with TRBD1. Trimming at V came to 3 bases and at J to 2 bases, leaving 10 bases not matched to a gene. The CDR3 sequence is 18 residues long. Germline lookup yields CDR1 LNHNV and CDR2 YYDKDF (reference sequence). The CDR3 region has the DNA TGTGCCACCAGCAGGAAATGGGACAGGGAGGTGACTAATGAAAAACTGTTTTTT. This sequence encodes CATSRKWDREVTNEKLFF.

The rearrangement joins TRBV12-5 to TRBJ1-1, with TRBD1 matching over 8 bases. Germline assignment: CDR1 LGHNT and CDR2 FRNRAP. The junction had 4 bases not matched to a gene; V was cut back by 6 bases and J by 1 base. This CDR3 spans 14 amino acids. DNA of the CDR3: TGTGCTAGTGGGACGGGACAGGCGAACACTGAAGCTTTCTTT. It translates to CASGTGQANTEAFF.

J is TRBJ1-4 and V is TRBV19, with a possible D match to TRBD1 (5 bases). This CDR3 has 14 residues. The V end was cut by 9 bases, the J end by 3 bases, with 14 bases between. Per germline, CDR1 LNHDA and CDR2 SQIVND (reference sequence). The CDR3 region is CASRQGPPNEKLFF. The DNA of the CDR3 is TGTGCCAGCCGTCAGGGTCCCCCTAATGAAAAACTGTTTTTT.

In its sample, this clone was seen a few times. J is TRBJ1-6 and V is TRBV9, with a weak D call TRBD1 (6 bases). The CDR3 consists of 13 residues. CDR1 is SGDLS and CDR2 is YYNGEE in the germline V gene. Trimming stripped 4 bases from V and 9 bases from J, with 11 bases between. CDR3 region: CASSPGGGSPLHF. The DNA of the CDR3 is TGTGCCAGCAGCCCGGGAGGGGGTTCACCCCTCCACTTT.

The chain has TRBV11-2 and TRBJ2-7; 8 nucleotides match TRBD2. CDR3 size: 16 residues. Germline V gene data show CDR1 as SGHAT and CDR2 as FQNNGV. V lost 2 bases, J lost 6 bases, and 12 bases stayed unmatched. CDR3 residues: CASSLTGMGLVSEQYF. The CDR3 DNA follows: TGTGCCAGCAGCTTAACTGGGATGGGACTAGTCAGCGAGCAGTACTTC.

J is TRBJ2-5 and V is TRBV3-1 (or the pseudogene TRBV3-2); TRBD2 aligns across 9 bases. The CDR3 is 17 residues long. CDR1 and CDR2 (germline): LGHDT, YNNKEL (reference sequence). The V gene end was trimmed by 0 bases and the J gene end by 1 base; junction bases not matched to a gene: 6. The CDR3 here is CASSQEWGGGVQETQYF. The CDR3 nucleotides are TGTGCCAGCAGCCAAGAGTGGGGCGGGGGGGTCCAAGAGACCCAGTACTTC.

The rearrangement joins TRBV19 to TRBJ1-4; no clear D. Germline-derived CDR1 and CDR2 are LNHDA and SQIVND (reference sequence). The CDR3 has 14 amino acids. The V end was cut by 3 bases, the J end by 5 bases, with 10 bases between. The CDR3, as DNA: TGTGCCAGTAGTATGGCGCAACTAAATGAAAAACTGTTTTTT. Its translation is CASSMAQLNEKLFF.

The gene calls are TRBV6-2 or TRBV6-3 and TRBJ2-3; a possible D gene is TRBD2 (7 bases). This CDR3 region has 15 residues. Germline loops: CDR1 MNHEY, CDR2 SVGEGT. V lost 5 bases and J 6 bases, leaving 18 bases between the germline ends. The CDR3 nucleotides are TGTGCCAGCAGTCGAAGGGGGGGTTTTACGGATACGCAGTATTTT. Its translation: CASSRRGGFTDTQYF.

This clone was observed a handful of times. This chain links TRBV4-1 with TRBJ1-3, with no clear D. The V end lost 2 bases, the J end lost 0 bases, and 8 bases lay between the germline ends. Germline V gene sequence: CDR1 MGHRA, CDR2 YSYEKL. This CDR3 is built from 15 residues. Here the CDR3 DNA reads TGCGCCAGCAGCCAAAGCGGGGTCTCTGGAAACACCATATATTTT. Translated, it gives CASSQSGVSGNTIYF.

This clone was found once. V and J are TRBV7-3 and TRBJ2-3, with a weak D call TRBD2 (6 bases). The germline V gene encodes CDR1 SGHTA and CDR2 FQGTGA. The CDR3 sequence is 15 residues long. V was clipped by 1 base and J by 0 bases, with 8 bases between them. CDR3 coding DNA: TGTGCCAGCAGCTTAAGACGGGGGAGCACAGATACGCAGTATTTT. It specifies CASSLRRGSTDTQYF.

The rearrangement uses TRBV7-2 and TRBJ1-1; the D gene is possibly TRBD1 (6 bases). V gave up 0 bases and J gave up 1 base, with 12 bases separating them. The CDR3 is 16 residues long. Per the germline V gene, CDR1 is SGHTA and CDR2 is FQGNSA. CDR3 sequence reads: CASSLARTERNTEAFF. CDR3 DNA: TGTGCCAGCAGCTTAGCAAGGACAGAAAGGAACACTGAAGCTTTCTTT.

This chain links TRBV6-1 with TRBJ2-5; 8 bases align to TRBD1. J was trimmed by 4 bases and V by 1 base; bases with no gene match: 5. Per the germline V gene, CDR1 is MNHNS and CDR2 is SASEGT. The CDR3 consists of 15 residues. The CDR3 bases are TGTGCCAGCAGTGAAGTCTCCGGGACAGGAGAGACCCAGTACTTC. It is translated as CASSEVSGTGETQYF.

The V gene is TRBV4-2, the J gene TRBJ2-3; TRBD2 aligns across 7 bases. CDR3 length: 15 amino acids. V shed 2 bases, J shed 10 bases, and the junction held 12 bases outside the gene matches. CDR1 is LGHNA, CDR2 YNFKEQ, per germline. CDR3 sequence (DNA): TGTGCCAGCAGCCAACGGAGCGGGGTCGGGGTTGCGCAGTATTTT. Its translation is CASSQRSGVGVAQYF.

As concerns this clone: At one boundary the junction diverges from the germline segment, which might be a read error. The identical CDR3 is also encoded by other nucleotide sequences in the sample. The chain combines TRBV10-3 with TRBJ1-2, with no clear D. Germline CDR1 reads ENHRY; CDR2 reads SYGVKD. The CDR3 totals 13 residues. Written as DNA, the CDR3 is TGTGCCATCAGCGCGAGCCCCCACTATGGTTACACCTTC. It is translated as CAISASPHYGYTF.

The genes are TRBV5-6 and TRBJ1-2; a weak D match, TRBD1 (6 bases). Per the germline V gene, CDR1 is SGHDT and CDR2 is YYEEEE. Trimming removed 3 bases at V and 3 bases at J, with 15 bases between. This CDR3 is built from 15 residues. In DNA form, the CDR3 reads TGTGCCAGCAGCTCGACCCGGGACACCTACTATGGCTACACCTTC. It translates to CASSSTRDTYYGYTF.

The chain links TRBV27 to TRBJ2-7; weak D call: TRBD1 (5 bases). The CDR3 has 15 residues. The V gene lost 3 bases and the J gene lost 5 bases, with 17 bases spanning the gap. Germline CDR1 is MNHEY and CDR2 is SMNVEV (reference sequence). CDR3 sequence: CASSLTARQSDEQYF. The CDR3 DNA follows: TGTGCCAGCAGTTTGACAGCCAGGCAAAGTGACGAGCAGTACTTC.

This clone was picked up a small number of times. The chain links TRBV5-1 to TRBJ2-2; TRBD2 aligns across 10 bases. V dropped 0 bases and J dropped 1; count of bases not matched to a gene: 0. CDR1 and CDR2 (germline): SGHRS, YFSETQ. This CDR3 contains 16 residues. Here the CDR3 reads CASSLASGGNTGELFF. CDR3 coding DNA: TGCGCCAGCAGCTTGGCTAGCGGGGGGAACACCGGGGAGCTGTTTTTT. Full variable domain (missing parts from reference TRBV5-1 and TRBJ2-2): KAGVTQTPRYLIKTRGQQVTLSCSPISGHRSVSWYQQTPGQGLQFLFEYFSETQRNKGNFPGRFSGRQFSNSRSEMNVSTLELGDSALYLCASSLASGGNTGELFFGEGSRLTVL.

The chain joins TRBV15 to TRBJ2-7; a possible D gene is TRBD1 (6 bases). This CDR3 contains 12 residues. Germline loops: CDR1 LNHNV, CDR2 YYDKDF (reference sequence). CDR3 sequence: CATSETGYEQYF. The CDR3 DNA follows: TGTGCTACGTCCGAGACAGGCTACGAGCAGTACTTC.

The chain carries TRBV5-5 and TRBJ1-6; D gene uncertain. There are 14 residues in the CDR3. V lost 2 bases, J lost 8 bases, and 11 bases lay in between. The germline V gene has CDR1 SGHKS and CDR2 YYEKEE (reference sequence). The CDR3 loop reads CASSFSIRYSPLHF. The CDR3 DNA is TGTGCCAGCAGCTTTAGTATTCGGTATTCACCCCTCCACTTT. The full variable domain, completed using reference TRBV5-5 and TRBJ1-6, is DAGVTQSPTHLIKTRGQQVTLRCSPISGHKSVSWYQQVLGQGPQFIFQYYEKEERGRGNFPDRFSARQFPNYSSELNVNALLLGDSALYLCASSFSIRYSPLHFGNGTRLTVT.

The gene calls are TRBV6-1 and TRBJ1-2; TRBD1 matches at 8 bases. The ends lost 2 bases at V and 7 bases at J; junction bases unmatched: 6. The length of the CDR3 is 14 residues. In germline, CDR1 is MNHNS, CDR2 SASEGT. CDR3 nucleotide sequence: TGTGCCAGCAGTGAACATTACAGGGGGGGTGGCTACACCTTC. It is translated as CASSEHYRGGGYTF.

The V call is TRBV7-2, the J call TRBJ2-3; 7 bases match TRBD2. The ends lost 2 bases at V and 0 bases at J; junction bases unmatched: 11. This CDR3 has 18 amino acids. Germline loops: CDR1 SGHTA, CDR2 FQGNSA. CDR3 residues: CASSLRAGSPSSTDTQYF. The CDR3 coding sequence is TGTGCCAGCAGCTTAAGAGCGGGGTCACCCTCTAGCACAGATACGCAGTATTTT.

The genes are TRBV5-1 and TRBJ1-2; 9 bases map to TRBD1. The CDR3 covers 16 residues. Germline CDR1 and CDR2: SGHRS and YFSETQ. With 4 bases clipped from V and 7 bases from J, the junction kept 14 bases outside the gene matches. CDR3 sequence reads: CASSPTPGTGYFGYTF. CDR3 bases: TGCGCCAGCAGCCCGACCCCCGGGACAGGGTATTTTGGCTACACCTTC.

The CDR3 DNA reads TGTGCCAGCATTATCTCGGGGGGGGAGGCTGAAGCTTTCTTT. This translates into CASIISGGEAEAFF. The chain joins TRBV6-6 to TRBJ1-1, with D perhaps matching TRBD1 (5 bases). Germline lookup yields CDR1 MNHNY and CDR2 SVGAGI (reference sequence). This CDR3 comprises 14 residues. Trimming cost V 7 bases and J 6 bases, with 18 bases left between them.

This clone turned up a few times. The genes are TRBV6-1 and TRBJ2-3, with D maybe TRBD1 (5 bases). Germline loops: CDR1 MNHNS, CDR2 SASEGT. V was pared by 6 bases and J by 0 bases, with 16 bases between. The CDR3 length is 16 residues. The CDR3 coding sequence is TGTGCCAGCAGGGAAATGGACATTTTTAGCACAGATACGCAGTATTTT. Translated, it gives CASREMDIFSTDTQYF.

The V call is TRBV5-6, the J call TRBJ2-7; 12 bases fit TRBD2. The CDR3 covers 16 residues. The ends lost 3 bases at V and 2 bases at J; junction bases unmatched: 6. CDR1 and CDR2 (germline): SGHDT, YYEEEE. The CDR3 here is CASSSYRLAGAYEQYF. The CDR3, as DNA: TGTGCCAGCAGCTCCTATAGACTAGCGGGGGCCTACGAGCAGTACTTC. The variable domain in full, completed from reference TRBV5-6 and TRBJ2-7, reads DAGVTQSPTHLIKTRGQQVTLRCSPKSGHDTVSWYQQALGQGPQFIFQYYEEEERQRGNFPDRFSGHQFPNYSSELNVNALLLGDSALYLCASSSYRLAGAYEQYFGPGTRLTVT.